Listed below are T cell receptor beta chains from one sample, sequenced in a study of blood T cell repertoires in COVID-19. Repertoires were generated with immunoSEQ multiplex PCR, while TCRdb's copy carries only in-frame clones and drops some. The repertoire holds 60,000 to 85,000 clones, approximately 80% seen once, with 15% to 19% in the top ten. What was sequenced was peripheral blood. The receptors were gathered from a human donor in a cohort sampled during active COVID-19. CDR3s include the opening cysteine and the closing phenylalanine or tryptophan. Fields, in order: clone size, D gene, J gene, V gene, CDR3 DNA, CDR3 protein. The D gene is left open where the match is weak. The size entry is marked missing in some rows and otherwise reads once, few, many or a size class.

-,TRBD1,TRBJ1-1,TRBV6-2/TRBV6-3,TGTGCCAGCAGTCCACAGGGGTTGGCTGAAGCTTTCTTT,CASSPQGLAEAFF
-,-,TRBJ2-3,TRBV4-2,TGTGCCAGCAGCTCGCGGGGCGGGAACGGTGATACGCAGTATTTT,CASSSRGGNGDTQYF
-,-,TRBJ1-5,TRBV2,TGTGCCAGCAGTGACAGTAGCCGCAATCAGCCCCAGCATTTT,CASSDSSRNQPQHF
-,-,TRBJ1-2,TRBV7-8,TGTGCCAGCAGCTCCACGGATGGCTACACCTTC,CASSSTDGYTF
-,-,TRBJ2-2,TRBV24-1,TGTGCCACCAGTGACTGGACTATATCCAACACCGGGGAGCTGTTTTTT,CATSDWTISNTGELFF
-,-,TRBJ1-6,TRBV6-5,TGTGCCAGCAGTTACTCGATTTGGGCAGGGAACTCACCCCTCCACTTT,CASSYSIWAGNSPLHF
-,-,TRBJ2-2,TRBV5-1,TGCGCCAGCAGCTTGGCCGTGACCGGGGGTGGCACCGGGGAGCTGTTTTTT,CASSLAVTGGGTGELFF
-,TRBD1,TRBJ1-3,TRBV6-2/TRBV6-3,TGTGCCAGCAGTTCGACAGGGACCCCTGGAAACACCATATATTTT,CASSSTGTPGNTIYF
-,-,TRBJ1-4,TRBV7-2,TGTGCCAGCAGTCCACAGGGCACAACTAATGAAAAACTGTTTTTT,CASSPQGTTNEKLFF
-,-,TRBJ2-5,TRBV6-5,TGTGCCAGCCAGAATGAGGGCGCAGAGACCCAGTACTTC,CASQNEGAETQYF
-,-,TRBJ1-6,TRBV5-6,TGTGCCAGCAGCTTGGGCGGGAACTCCTATAATTCACCCCTCCACTTT,CASSLGGNSYNSPLHF
once,TRBD2,TRBJ2-7,TRBV27,TGTGCCAGCAGTTTAAAGAGCGGGAGTTCATACGAGCAGTACTTC,CASSLKSGSSYEQYF
-,-,TRBJ1-1,TRBV20-1,TGCAGTGCTAGTCCTTGGGGGCCCTGGGACACTGAAGCTTTCTTT,CSASPWGPWDTEAFF
many,TRBD1,TRBJ2-7,TRBV30,TGTGCCTGGGGGAGGGGACAGGGTTACGAGCAGTACTTC,CAWGRGQGYEQYF
-,-,TRBJ1-5,TRBV18,TGTGCCAGCTCATCGGGGAATAGCAATCAGCCCCAGCATTTT,CASSSGNSNQPQHF
-,-,TRBJ2-7,TRBV19,TGTGCCAGTGCCCCCGGGACTCAAGGGTTCTACGAGCAGTACTTC,CASAPGTQGFYEQYF
-,-,TRBJ2-1,TRBV5-6,TGTGCCAGCAGTCCCCCCGGGAGTTCCTACAATGAGCAGTTCTTC,CASSPPGSSYNEQFF
-,-,TRBJ1-5,TRBV4-1,TGCGCCAGCAGCCAAGGACACCGACAGCCCCAGCATTTT,CASSQGHRQPQHF
-,TRBD2,TRBJ2-7,TRBV7-6,TGTGCCAGCAGCGCGGGACTAGCGGGAGGGGGCGAGCAGTACTTC,CASSAGLAGGGEQYF
once,TRBD1,TRBJ1-2,TRBV28,TGTGCCAGCAGTAGGGACAGGGGGGGTTATGGCTACACCTTC,CASSRDRGGYGYTF
-,-,TRBJ1-5,TRBV18,TGTGCCAGCTCACCAGGACTTAGCAATCAGCCCCAGCATTTT,CASSPGLSNQPQHF
-,TRBD2,TRBJ2-2,TRBV11-2,TGTGCCAGCAGCTTACGCGGGAGTTATACCGGGGAGCTGTTTTTT,CASSLRGSYTGELFF
-,TRBD1,TRBJ2-7,TRBV20-1,TGCAGTGCTAGTCCCGGGACAGGTCGCGGCCAACGCTCCTACGAGCAGTACTTC,CSASPGTGRGQRSYEQYF
-,TRBD2,TRBJ2-4,TRBV24-1,TGTGCCACCAGTGATTCTAGCGGTAAACTTAACATTCAGTACTTC,CATSDSSGKLNIQYF
once,TRBD1,TRBJ1-1,TRBV14,TGTGCCAGCAGCCCCGTTCGGGACAGGGGAGAAGCTTACGCTGAAGCTTTCTTT,CASSPVRDRGEAYAEAFF
-,-,TRBJ1-5,TRBV5-6,TGTGCCAGCAGCTTGCAAGGTTCAGGGAAGGGTCAGCCCCAGCATTTT,CASSLQGSGKGQPQHF
-,TRBD1,TRBJ2-6,TRBV2,TGTGCCAGGGACAGGGACAGCTCTGGGGCCAACGTCCTGACTTTC,CARDRDSSGANVLTF
-,TRBD1,TRBJ1-1,TRBV7-9,TGTGCCAGCAGCTCTCTGGGACAGGCGAACACTGAAGCTTTCTTT,CASSSLGQANTEAFF
-,-,TRBJ1-2,TRBV28,TGTGCCAGCAGTTTATTCGGGGGTTTCAGTAACTATGGCTACACCTTC,CASSLFGGFSNYGYTF
-,-,TRBJ1-2,TRBV11-2,TGTGCCAGCAGCTTCTTGGGGGCCGACTATGGCTACACCTTC,CASSFLGADYGYTF
-,TRBD1,TRBJ2-7,TRBV7-9,TGTGCCAGCAGCCAACCTCGGACAGGGACCTACGAGCAGTACTTC,CASSQPRTGTYEQYF
-,TRBD2,TRBJ2-5,TRBV3-1/TRBV3-2,TGTGCCAGCAGCCTCGGGACTAGCGGGAGAGGGAAGACCCAGTACTTC,CASSLGTSGRGKTQYF
-,-,TRBJ1-4,TRBV25-1,TGTGCCAGCAGTATTCCGGCAACTAATGAAAAACTGTTTTTT,CASSIPATNEKLFF
-,TRBD2,TRBJ2-1,TRBV19,TGTGCCAGTAGTACCCCCAGACTAGCGGGATTTGAGCAGTTCTTC,CASSTPRLAGFEQFF
few,TRBD1,TRBJ1-6,TRBV3-1/TRBV3-2,TGTGCCAGCAGCCAGGGACAGGGTAGTTCACCCCTCCACTTT,CASSQGQGSSPLHF
-,-,TRBJ2-7,TRBV11-2,TGTGCCAGCAGACTATCACAGGGCGGCTACGAGCAGTACTTC,CASRLSQGGYEQYF
-,-,TRBJ1-1,TRBV30,TGTGCCTGGGTTTCTGCAGGGATGAACACTGAAGCTTTCTTT,CAWVSAGMNTEAFF
-,-,TRBJ1-1,TRBV14,TGTGCCAGCAGCCCATCCACGGCAGGAGCTTTCTTT,CASSPSTAGAFF
-,-,TRBJ2-3,TRBV5-1,TGCGCCAGCAGCTTTGCGGGACAGACCTCAGATACGCAGTATTTT,CASSFAGQTSDTQYF
few,TRBD1,TRBJ1-2,TRBV6-4,TGTGCCAGCAGACCGGACAGGGTCGCGGATGGCTACACCTTC,CASRPDRVADGYTF
-,TRBD1,TRBJ1-5,TRBV4-1,TGCGCCAGCAGCCAAGGTAGGGGGACAGGGAGCGATCAGCCCCAGCATTTT,CASSQGRGTGSDQPQHF
-,-,TRBJ1-5,TRBV2,TGTGCCAGCAGTGACGGGCCGGGAGTACTTGGCAATCAGCCCCAGCATTTT,CASSDGPGVLGNQPQHF
-,TRBD1,TRBJ2-5,TRBV7-7,TGTGCCAGCAGCTTAGACAGGGGGGAGACCCAGTACTTC,CASSLDRGETQYF
once,-,TRBJ1-2,TRBV27,TGTGCCAGCAGTCGGACCGGGGGGATGAACTATGGCTACACCTTC,CASSRTGGMNYGYTF
few,-,TRBJ2-7,TRBV30,TGTGCCTGGAGCCTGGACAACTACGAGCAGTACTTC,CAWSLDNYEQYF
-,TRBD2,TRBJ2-1,TRBV9,TGTGCCAGCAGCGCCTTGAGCGGGAGCGGGTATGAGCAGTTCTTC,CASSALSGSGYEQFF
-,TRBD1,TRBJ1-1,TRBV11-1,TGTGCCAGCAGCCGAGGACAGGGGGCTAGTGAAGCTTTCTTT,CASSRGQGASEAFF
-,-,TRBJ2-7,TRBV7-9,TGTGCCAGCAGCCTCCAAGGGGCCGAGCAGTACTTC,CASSLQGAEQYF
-,-,TRBJ2-7,TRBV6-5,TGTGCCACCAACAGGGAAATCAACTACGAGCAGTACTTC,CATNREINYEQYF
few,-,TRBJ2-7,TRBV28,TGTGCCAGCAGTTTAACGGGGGACGAGCAGTACTTC,CASSLTGDEQYF
-,TRBD2,TRBJ2-7,TRBV28,TGTGCCAGCAGTTTAGCGGGAGGAACCTACGAGCAGTACTTC,CASSLAGGTYEQYF
-,TRBD2,TRBJ2-7,TRBV4-3,TGCGCCAGCAGCCAAGGACTAGCGGGAGGGCGCGAGCAGTACTTC,CASSQGLAGGREQYF
-,-,TRBJ2-7,TRBV7-9,TGTGCCAGCAGCCCCCTGGGGGCCGGCGAGCAGTACTTC,CASSPLGAGEQYF
-,-,TRBJ2-7,TRBV5-1,TGCGCCAGCAGCTTGGTAGAGGCGGCCTACGAGCAGTACTTC,CASSLVEAAYEQYF
once,TRBD1,TRBJ2-5,TRBV29-1,TGCAGCGTCGGGGGGACAGGGTCCCTCCAAGAGACCCAGTACTTC,CSVGGTGSLQETQYF
few,TRBD1,TRBJ1-5,TRBV28,TGTGCCAGCAGCCCGGGACAGGTAGATCAGCCCCAGCATTTT,CASSPGQVDQPQHF
-,-,TRBJ1-4,TRBV5-1,TGCGCCAGCAGCTTGGAAGGAGGGGCGCTCGAAAAACTGTTTTTT,CASSLEGGALEKLFF